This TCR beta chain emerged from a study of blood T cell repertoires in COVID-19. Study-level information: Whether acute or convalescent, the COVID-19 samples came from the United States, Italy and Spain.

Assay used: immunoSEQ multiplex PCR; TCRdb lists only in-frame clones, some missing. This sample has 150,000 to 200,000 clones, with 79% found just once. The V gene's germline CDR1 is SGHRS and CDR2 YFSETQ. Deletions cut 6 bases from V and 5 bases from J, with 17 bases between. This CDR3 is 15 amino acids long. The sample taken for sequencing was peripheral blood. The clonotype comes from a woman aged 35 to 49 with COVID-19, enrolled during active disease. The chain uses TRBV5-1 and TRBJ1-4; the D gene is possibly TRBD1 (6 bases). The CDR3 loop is CASTIMGGPNEKLFF. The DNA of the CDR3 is TGCGCCAGCACCATCATGGGGGGGCCCAATGAAAAACTGTTTTTT.